These 27 T cell receptor beta chains came from one sample sequenced in a study of OX40 agonist ivuxolimab in advanced cancers. Profiling relied on immunoSEQ multiplex PCR, and the TCRdb table lists in-frame clones only, not all of them. Of roughly 70,000 clones listed, 86% are singletons. The source material was CD4+ or CD8+ T cells sorted from blood, sampled in a trial of the OX40 agonist ivuxolimab. Source of these receptors: an adult with an advanced solid tumor such as melanoma, head and neck, liver or kidney cancer.

The rearrangement uses TRBV19 and TRBJ2-4, with D hard to call. The CDR3 covers 15 residues. Germline CDR1 reads LNHDA; CDR2 reads SQIVND (reference sequence). Trimming removed 2 bases from V and 7 bases from J, with 15 bases in between. The CDR3 loop reads CASSIQSRPKNIQYF. For the CDR3, the DNA is TGTGCCAGTAGTATACAGAGTCGGCCAAAGAACATTCAGTACTTC.

V and J are TRBV5-4 and TRBJ2-1; D remains unclear. Germline CDR1 and CDR2: SGHNT and YYREEE (reference sequence). This CDR3 is built from 14 residues. Trimming pared 3 bases from V and 0 bases from J, leaving 7 bases between. The CDR3 reads CASSYGPSYNEQFF. The CDR3 bases are TGTGCCAGCAGCTACGGACCCTCCTACAATGAGCAGTTCTTC.

This chain connects TRBV19 to TRBJ1-3; D uncertain. With 3 bases removed from V and 4 bases from J, the gap between germline ends came to 7 bases. This CDR3 has 13 amino acids. The germline gives CDR1 LNHDA, CDR2 SQIVND (reference sequence). The CDR3 DNA reads TGTGCCAGTAGTATGACGGACGGAAACACCATATATTTT. Encoded protein: CASSMTDGNTIYF.

V is TRBV6-1 and J is TRBJ1-2; D remains unclear. Germline loops: CDR1 MNHNS, CDR2 SASEGT. Trimming pared 1 base from V and 3 bases from J, leaving 6 bases between. The CDR3 loop spans 13 amino acids. The CDR3 coding sequence is TGTGCCAGCAGTGAAGAGGGCGACTATGGCTACACCTTC. The encoded protein is CASSEEGDYGYTF.

This rearrangement joins TRBV19 to TRBJ1-5; D gene unclear. V shed 7 bases and J shed 3 bases, with 13 bases lying between them. The CDR3 is made up of 14 amino acids. Germline CDR1 and CDR2: LNHDA and SQIVND (reference sequence). The CDR3 DNA sequence: TGTGCCAGTACTCTTCTGGGTTTCAATCAGCCCCAGCATTTT. Its translation: CASTLLGFNQPQHF.

The J gene is TRBJ1-1, the V gene TRBV27, with a possible D match to TRBD1 (5 bases). Germline V gene lookup returns CDR1 MNHEY and CDR2 SMNVEV (reference sequence). CDR3 length: 15 residues. V was cut by 5 bases and J by 2 bases, with 15 bases left in between. The CDR3 region is CASSDLGHLNTEAFF. The CDR3 region has the DNA TGTGCCAGCAGTGACCTAGGACATTTAAACACTGAAGCTTTCTTT.

V is TRBV2 and J is TRBJ2-5; 11 nucleotides agree with TRBD2. V shed 4 bases and J 7 bases; nucleotides not matched to a gene: 8. Germline loops: CDR1 SNHLY, CDR2 FYNNEI. The CDR3 totals 15 residues. For the CDR3, the DNA is TGTGCCAGCAGTGGACTAGCGGGGCCTGCCGGGACCCAGTACTTC. Protein sequence: CASSGLAGPAGTQYF. Supplemented by reference TRBV2 and TRBJ2-5, the full variable domain reads EPEVTQTPSHQVTQMGQEVILRCVPISNHLYFYWYRQILGQKVEFLVSFYNNEISEKSEIFDDQFSVERPDGSNFTLKIRSTKLEDSAMYFCASSGLAGPAGTQYFGPGTRLLVL.

The gene calls are TRBV7-9 and TRBJ1-1; 7 bases agree with TRBD1. Germline CDR1 and CDR2: SEHNR and FQNEAQ (reference sequence). The CDR3 spans 13 residues. With 8 bases clipped from V and 4 bases from J, the junction kept 7 bases outside the gene matches. CDR3 in DNA: TGTGCCAGCCCTACAGGGGCGGGCACTGAAGCTTTCTTT. Its protein product is CASPTGAGTEAFF.

The chain combines TRBV19 with TRBJ1-3; D is unclear. The CDR3 loop spans 16 amino acids. With 1 base removed from V and 0 bases from J, the gap between germline ends came to 10 bases. Germline loops: CDR1 LNHDA, CDR2 SQIVND (reference sequence). CDR3 amino acids: CASSIGFGSSGNTIYF. CDR3 DNA sequence: TGTGCCAGTAGTATAGGGTTCGGGAGCTCTGGAAACACCATATATTTT.

This CDR3 is CASSRGLSAYEQYF. The CDR3, as DNA: TGTGCCAGCAGCCGTGGACTATCGGCGTACGAGCAGTACTTC. This sequence joins TRBV6-5 and TRBJ2-7; D perhaps matches TRBD2 (6 bases). Trimming took off 6 bases at V and 4 bases at J, with 16 bases between the two ends. The CDR3 has 14 amino acids. Germline V gene data show CDR1 as MNHEY and CDR2 as SVGAGI.

The chain uses TRBV7-9 and TRBJ2-1; D is perhaps TRBD2 (6 bases). Germline V gene data show CDR1 as SEHNR and CDR2 as FQNEAQ (reference sequence). The CDR3 has 14 amino acids. Trimming pared 4 bases from V and 4 bases from J, leaving 11 bases between. Here the CDR3 reads CASSSGSGYNEQFF. The CDR3 DNA follows: TGTGCCAGCAGCTCGGGTAGCGGTTACAATGAGCAGTTCTTC.

The chain is built from TRBV14 and TRBJ2-7; 9 nucleotides agree with TRBD1. The CDR3 length is 14 residues. CDR1 and CDR2 (germline): SGHDN, FVKESK. V gave up 2 bases and J gave up 2 bases; unmatched junction bases: 1. The CDR3 coding sequence is TGTGCCAGCAGCCAAAGGACAGGGGCCTACGAGCAGTACTTC. Protein product: CASSQRTGAYEQYF.

The V call is TRBV19, the J call TRBJ1-5; D is undetermined. Trimming shortened V by 6 bases and J by 3 bases, and 15 bases separated the two germline ends. Per germline, CDR1 LNHDA and CDR2 SQIVND (reference sequence). This CDR3 region has 15 residues. CDR3 sequence (DNA): TGTGCCAGTAGCGCCAGAAGGATAATCAATCAGCCCCAGCATTTT. Protein sequence: CASSARRIINQPQHF.

This clone was observed a handful of times. The V gene is TRBV18, the J gene TRBJ1-1, with TRBD1 as a possible D gene (6 bases). V lost 0 bases and J lost 0, with 11 bases in between. Germline lookup yields CDR1 KGHSH and CDR2 LQKENI. The CDR3 sequence is 16 residues long. The CDR3 DNA reads as TGTGCCAGCTCACCACCAATGGGGGGCATGAACACTGAAGCTTTCTTT. Amino acid sequence: CASSPPMGGMNTEAFF.

V is TRBV30 and J is TRBJ1-2, with D perhaps TRBD1 (5 bases). The germline CDR1 and CDR2 sequences are GTSNPN and SVGIG (reference sequence). V shed 3 bases and J shed 3 bases, with 14 bases lying between them. This CDR3 contains 14 residues. This chain's CDR3 is CAWRRRDSDYGYTF. For the CDR3, the DNA is TGTGCCTGGAGACGTCGGGACTCGGACTATGGCTACACCTTC.

The V call is TRBV7-3, the J call TRBJ2-5; 8 bases align to TRBD1. The V gene's germline CDR1 is SGHTA and CDR2 FQGTGA. The CDR3 spans 15 residues. V shed 3 bases and J 1 base; nucleotides not matched to a gene: 4. This chain's CDR3 is CASSLTGAFQETQYF. In DNA, the CDR3 is TGTGCCAGCAGCTTGACAGGGGCTTTCCAAGAGACCCAGTACTTC.

The chain combines TRBV18 with TRBJ1-1; D may be TRBD1 (6 bases). Germline V gene sequence: CDR1 KGHSH, CDR2 LQKENI. With 1 base removed from V and 6 bases from J, the gap between germline ends came to 9 bases. This CDR3 has 13 amino acids. The CDR3 DNA reads TGTGCCAGCTCACCACGAGAGGGGGCTGAAGCTTTCTTT. It is translated as CASSPREGAEAFF.

The chain couples TRBV4-3 to TRBJ2-7; possibly TRBD2 for D (5 bases). V was clipped by 0 bases and J by 5 bases, with 14 bases between them. CDR3 length: 15 residues. Germline V gene sequence: CDR1 LGHNA, CDR2 YSLEER. The chain's CDR3 is CASSQEIVDGDEQYF. The CDR3, as DNA: TGCGCCAGCAGCCAAGAGATAGTAGACGGGGACGAGCAGTACTTC.

V gene TRBV30 combines with J gene TRBJ1-3, with 7 bases matching TRBD1. The CDR3 is 13 residues long. In germline, CDR1 is GTSNPN, CDR2 SVGIG (reference sequence). The V segment lost 2 bases and the J segment 7 bases; nucleotides outside the gene matches: 5. The CDR3 is CAWSKTGRNTIYF. CDR3 nucleotide sequence: TGTGCCTGGAGTAAGACAGGGCGTAACACCATATATTTT.

This clone has just one count. The chain uses TRBV7-9 and TRBJ2-2, with TRBD1 matching 7 bases. The CDR3 is 16 residues long. The trim removed 2 bases at V and 9 bases at J, leaving 12 bases unmatched. Germline assignment: CDR1 SEHNR and CDR2 FQNEAQ (reference sequence). CDR3 nucleotides: TGTGCCAGCAGCTTATATTACCAGGGGGTGTTCCGGGAGCTGTTTTTT. The encoded protein is CASSLYYQGVFRELFF.

This clone was counted a few times. The genes are TRBV7-8 and TRBJ2-5; 9 nucleotides line up with TRBD2. In germline, CDR1 is SGHVS, CDR2 FQNEAQ. CDR3 length: 15 amino acids. V trimming: 1 base; J trimming: 5 bases; junction bases outside the gene matches: 5. The CDR3 reads CASSLVAGVAETQYF. The CDR3 DNA is TGTGCCAGCAGCTTAGTAGCGGGAGTCGCCGAGACCCAGTACTTC. The whole variable domain, filled in from reference TRBV7-8 and TRBJ2-5, reads GAGVSQSPRYKVAKRGQDVALRCDPISGHVSLFWYQQALGQGPEFLTYFQNEAQLDKSGLPSDRFFAERPEGSVSTLKIQRTQQEDSAVYLCASSLVAGVAETQYFGPGTRLLVL.

The CDR3 protein is CASSPQPRSTDTQYF. The CDR3, as DNA: TGTGCCAGCAGCCCTCAGCCCCGAAGCACAGATACGCAGTATTTT. The V and J genes are TRBV7-2 and TRBJ2-3; D is unclear. This CDR3 is built from 15 residues. Trimming took 5 bases from V and 0 from J, leaving 12 bases between them. CDR1 is SGHTA and CDR2 is FQGNSA in the germline V gene.

This chain links TRBV5-6 with TRBJ2-7; 7 nucleotides line up with TRBD1. CDR1 and CDR2 (germline): SGHDT, YYEEEE. CDR3 length: 12 amino acids. Trimming took 6 bases from V and 6 from J; bases not matched to a gene: 6. DNA of the CDR3: TGTGCCAGCACCGACAGGGCTTCCGAGCAGTACTTC. Amino acid sequence: CASTDRASEQYF.

The chain is built from TRBV11-2 and TRBJ2-1; 10 bases agree with TRBD1. The germline CDR1 and CDR2 sequences are SGHAT and FQNNGV. This CDR3 has 15 residues. Trimming took 3 bases from V and 8 from J; bases not matched to a gene: 7. The CDR3 loop is CASSLGQGIIDEQFF. The CDR3 DNA reads TGTGCCAGCAGCTTGGGACAGGGGATAATCGATGAGCAGTTCTTC.

The chain employs TRBV7-2 and TRBJ2-7, with D perhaps TRBD2 (5 bases). Germline V CDR1 and CDR2: SGHTA, FQGNSA. V was cut by 1 base and J by 3 bases, with 13 bases left in between. CDR3 length equals 15 residues. This chain's CDR3 is CASSLGSGGGYEQYF. CDR3 DNA sequence: TGTGCCAGCAGCTTAGGGTCTGGCGGAGGCTACGAGCAGTACTTC.

The chain joins TRBV6-5 to TRBJ2-3; D ambiguous. Germline V CDR1 and CDR2: MNHEY, SVGAGI. The CDR3 length is 15 residues. V lost 2 bases and J lost 2, with 11 bases in between. The CDR3 nucleotides are TGTGCCAGCAGTTACACCGTAGGATCCACAGATACGCAGTATTTT. Translating gives CASSYTVGSTDTQYF.

This chain joins TRBV6-5 and TRBJ2-5; weak D call: TRBD1 (6 bases). The germline gives CDR1 MNHEY, CDR2 SVGAGI. Trimming pared 5 bases from V and 4 bases from J, leaving 17 bases between. The length of the CDR3 is 15 residues. The CDR3 DNA reads as TGTGCCAGCAGTGTTCTAGGGCAGGGGATAGAGACCCAGTACTTC. Translation gives CASSVLGQGIETQYF.